One sample yielded the 32 T cell receptor beta chains listed below, sequenced in a study of T cells in localized non-small cell lung cancer. Method: immunoSEQ multiplex PCR; TCRdb's copy keeps in-frame clones and lacks some. The data contain some 30,000 clones, 85% to 90% of them singletons. The sequences come from peripheral blood, collected before any cancer treatment. These receptors all stem from a female donor older than 55 with stage I lung adenocarcinoma.

A note on this clone: A far more abundant clone sits one base away, making this likely a read error. The chain links TRBV7-2 to TRBJ1-2; 7 bases fit TRBD1. The CDR3 sequence is 13 residues long. Germline V gene data show CDR1 as SGHTA and CDR2 as FQGNSA. The ends lost 5 bases at V and 2 bases at J; junction bases unmatched: 2. In nucleotides, the CDR3 is TGTGCCAGCAGCCCGGGACAGAACTATGGCTACACCTTC. Encoded protein: CASSPGQNYGYTF.

The chain employs TRBV4-2 and TRBJ2-3; tentative D call: TRBD2 (6 bases). V gave up 1 base and J gave up 0 bases, with 14 bases separating them. CDR3 length: 17 residues. Looked up from germline, CDR1 is LGHNA and CDR2 is YNFKEQ. CDR3 DNA: TGTGCCAGCAGCCAAGGGAATGGCGGGGCTAGCACAGATACGCAGTATTTT. Translating it yields CASSQGNGGASTDTQYF.

The count of this clone is one. The chain uses TRBV11-2 and TRBJ2-5; the D gene is possibly TRBD2 (6 bases). The V and J ends lost 0 bases and 7 bases respectively, with 12 bases between them. The CDR3 has 14 amino acids. Germline-derived CDR1 and CDR2 are SGHAT and FQNNGV. CDR3 amino acids: CASSLEVGRGTQYF. CDR3 DNA sequence: TGTGCCAGCAGCTTAGAGGTGGGGCGGGGGACCCAGTACTTC.

The rearrangement links TRBV9 to TRBJ2-7, with D possibly matching TRBD1 (5 bases). CDR1 is SGDLS, CDR2 YYNGEE, per germline. V lost 5 bases, J lost 6 bases, and 18 bases lay in between. The CDR3 has 14 amino acids. The CDR3 DNA reads TGTGCCAGCAGTCCCCCCGGCAGGGTGCCCGAGCAGTACTTC. Protein product: CASSPPGRVPEQYF.

CDR3: CASRSGTSGNLYNEQFF. CDR3 in DNA: TGTGCCAGCAGATCTGGGACTAGCGGGAACCTTTACAATGAGCAGTTCTTC. The J gene is TRBJ2-1, the V gene TRBV11-2; 13 bases agree with TRBD2. Germline V gene lookup returns CDR1 SGHAT and CDR2 FQNNGV. V shed 6 bases and J 4 bases; nucleotides not matched to a gene: 9. This CDR3 contains 17 residues. Full variable domain (remainder filled in from reference TRBV11-2 and TRBJ2-1): EAGVAQSPRYKIIEKRQSVAFWCNPISGHATLYWYQQILGQGPKLLIQFQNNGVVDDSQLPKDRFSAERLKGVDSTLKIQPAKLEDSAVYLCASRSGTSGNLYNEQFFGPGTRLTVL.

This sequence joins TRBV19 and TRBJ1-2; D perhaps matches TRBD1 (6 bases). The ends were cut back, 3 bases at V and 7 bases at J, with 21 bases in the middle. The CDR3 covers 16 residues. CDR1 is LNHDA and CDR2 is SQIVND in the germline V gene (reference sequence). CDR3 loop: CASSIPSTGPGAGYTF. The CDR3 nucleotides are TGTGCCAGTAGTATCCCATCGACAGGACCGGGGGCTGGCTACACCTTC.

The chain couples TRBV5-1 to TRBJ1-1, with TRBD1 matching 7 bases. Germline loops: CDR1 SGHRS, CDR2 YFSETQ. V gave up 2 bases and J gave up 3 bases; unmatched junction bases: 10. This CDR3 spans 16 amino acids. The CDR3 DNA follows: TGCGCCAGCAGCTTCATAATTGACAGGGATTACACTGAAGCTTTCTTT. Its translation is CASSFIIDRDYTEAFF. Variable domain in full (rest from reference TRBV5-1 and TRBJ1-1): KAGVTQTPRYLIKTRGQQVTLSCSPISGHRSVSWYQQTPGQGLQFLFEYFSETQRNKGNFPGRFSGRQFSNSRSEMNVSTLELGDSALYLCASSFIIDRDYTEAFFGQGTRLTVV.

In its sample, this clone was seen a few times. The genes are TRBV28 and TRBJ2-7, with D uncertain. V was clipped by 4 bases and J by 0 bases, with 4 bases between them. The CDR3 spans 12 residues. The V gene's germline CDR1 is MDHEN and CDR2 SYDVKM. The CDR3 here is CASSSSSYEQYF. The CDR3 coding sequence is TGTGCCAGCAGTTCAAGCTCCTACGAGCAGTACTTC.

The chain combines TRBV6-5 with TRBJ2-3; D uncertain. Germline CDR1 and CDR2: MNHEY and SVGAGI. Trimming stripped 0 bases from V and 2 bases from J, with 9 bases between. This CDR3 spans 15 amino acids. Here the CDR3 reads CASSYSGLPTDTQYF. In DNA, the CDR3 is TGTGCCAGCAGTTACTCAGGGCTACCCACAGATACGCAGTATTTT.

This chain joins TRBV19 and TRBJ1-5, with D hard to call. Trimming took off 1 base at V and 0 bases at J, with 13 bases between the two ends. This CDR3 is 17 amino acids long. Germline loops: CDR1 LNHDA, CDR2 SQIVND (reference sequence). The CDR3 sequence is CASSIGRPQYSNQPQHF. CDR3 sequence (DNA): TGTGCCAGTAGTATAGGACGTCCGCAATATAGCAATCAGCCCCAGCATTTT.

The chain couples TRBV10-3 to TRBJ1-5, with no clear D. CDR1 is ENHRY, CDR2 SYGVKD, per germline. There are 13 residues in the CDR3. V lost 4 bases, J lost 1 base, and 5 bases lay in between. The CDR3 protein is CAISVDSNQPQHF. The CDR3 DNA reads as TGTGCCATCAGTGTAGACAGCAATCAGCCCCAGCATTTT.

This chain joins TRBV18 and TRBJ2-1; D tentatively fits TRBD1 or TRBD2 (6 bases each). The V and J ends lost 1 base and 6 bases respectively, with 10 bases between them. CDR3 size: 14 residues. Germline CDR1 KGHSH, CDR2 LQKENI. CDR3 residues: CASSPQGGSNEQFF. CDR3 DNA: TGTGCCAGCTCACCACAGGGGGGATCCAATGAGCAGTTCTTC.

The chain employs TRBV5-1 and TRBJ2-5; 7 bases fit TRBD1. Germline V gives CDR1 SGHRS, CDR2 YFSETQ. J gave up 3 bases and V 4 bases, and 12 bases lay outside the gene matches. The CDR3 has 16 amino acids. CDR3 amino acids: CASSHIDRVEEETQYF. The DNA for the CDR3 is TGCGCCAGCAGCCACATAGACAGGGTAGAAGAAGAGACCCAGTACTTC.

The chain uses TRBV21-1 and TRBJ1-1; the table names TRBD1, a call not compared with the DNA. TRBV21-1 represents a pseudogene. This CDR3 is 16 amino acids long. The CDR3 protein is CASMLRTGGKNTEAFF. CDR3 DNA sequence: TGTGCCAGCATGCTCAGGACAGGTGGAAAGAACACTGAAGCTTTCTTT.

This sequence joins TRBV30 and TRBJ2-3; 13 bases line up with TRBD2. Germline V lookup: CDR1 GTSNPN, CDR2 SVGIG (reference sequence). This CDR3 spans 19 amino acids. V lost 3 bases to trimming and J lost 6 bases; unmatched junction nucleotides: 18. CDR3 sequence reads: CAWRRGTSGNDFFWDTQYF. DNA for the CDR3: TGTGCCTGGAGACGTGGGACTAGCGGGAACGATTTTTTTTGGGATACGCAGTATTTT.

CDR3 region: CSAGTSDYNEQFF. The CDR3 bases are TGCAGTGCCGGGACTAGCGACTACAATGAGCAGTTCTTC. The chain links TRBV29-1 to TRBJ2-1; 10 positions match TRBD2. Germline values: CDR1 SQVTM, CDR2 ANQGSEA. The CDR3 runs to 13 residues.

This clone showed up just once. V is TRBV7-9 and J is TRBJ2-5, with 7 bases matching TRBD2. The CDR3 is 14 residues long. J was trimmed by 2 bases and V by 8 bases; bases with no gene match: 8. The germline gives CDR1 SEHNR, CDR2 FQNEAQ (reference sequence). CDR3 sequence reads: CASLPRGGQETQYF. The CDR3 coding sequence is TGTGCCAGCCTGCCCCGCGGGGGACAAGAGACCCAGTACTTC.

The chain has TRBV6-5 and TRBJ1-4; D is uncertain. The ends were cut back, 5 bases at V and 0 bases at J, with 4 bases in the middle. Germline values: CDR1 MNHEY, CDR2 SVGAGI. The CDR3 has 13 amino acids. DNA of the CDR3: TGTGCCAGCAGTACCGCAACTAATGAAAAACTGTTTTTT. As protein: CASSTATNEKLFF.

The sample holds one count of this clone. The chain employs TRBV28 and TRBJ1-4; no reliable D call. Per the germline V gene, CDR1 is MDHEN and CDR2 is SYDVKM. V lost 6 bases and J lost 4, with 6 bases in between. The length of the CDR3 is 12 residues. DNA of the CDR3: TGTGCCAGCAGGACACTTAATGAAAAACTGTTTTTT. It yields the protein CASRTLNEKLFF.

The V and J genes are TRBV28 and TRBJ2-2, with D hard to call. Trimming pared 5 bases from V and 4 bases from J, leaving 17 bases between. CDR1 and CDR2 from the germline V gene are MDHEN and SYDVKM. This CDR3 has 16 amino acids. For the CDR3, the DNA is TGTGCCAGCAGTCCCTTTTTGAATTCGGGCACCGGGGAGCTGTTTTTT. Protein product: CASSPFLNSGTGELFF.

CDR3 nucleotides: TGTGCCAGCTACAGGGCTCACCGTCGGGGAAATGAGCAGTTCTTC. Protein sequence: CASYRAHRRGNEQFF. This sequence joins TRBV2 and TRBJ2-1; tentative D call: TRBD1 (6 bases). Germline CDR1 reads SNHLY; CDR2 reads FYNNEI. The CDR3 length is 15 residues. V lost 8 bases and J 7 bases, leaving 21 bases between the germline ends. The whole variable domain, filled in from reference TRBV2 and TRBJ2-1, reads EPEVTQTPSHQVTQMGQEVILRCVPISNHLYFYWYRQILGQKVEFLVSFYNNEISEKSEIFDDQFSVERPDGSNFTLKIRSTKLEDSAMYFCASYRAHRRGNEQFFGPGTRLTVL.

The rearrangement links TRBV4-3 to TRBJ2-1; a weak D match, TRBD2 (6 bases). The ends were cut back, 0 bases at V and 6 bases at J, with 21 bases in the middle. This CDR3 is 18 amino acids long. Germline lookup yields CDR1 LGHNA and CDR2 YSLEER. This CDR3 reads CASSQDFAGTWEPNEQFF. For the CDR3, the DNA is TGCGCCAGCAGCCAAGATTTCGCGGGGACGTGGGAGCCCAATGAGCAGTTCTTC.

The chain uses TRBV11-2 and TRBJ2-3; D unclear. V shed 3 bases and J shed 2 bases, with 9 bases lying between them. CDR1 SGHAT and CDR2 FQNNGV come from the germline V gene. This CDR3 contains 14 residues. The CDR3 DNA is TGTGCCAGCAGCTTGATCGCGGCCACAGATACGCAGTATTTT. Translated: CASSLIAATDTQYF.

The V and J genes are TRBV29-1 and TRBJ2-1; the D is unclear. Trimming took 0 bases from V and 2 from J, leaving 5 bases between them. CDR3 length: 13 amino acids. CDR1 is SQVTM, CDR2 ANQGSEA, per germline. The CDR3 bases are TGCAGCGTTGAAGACGGAGCCTACAATGAGCAGTTCTTC. Its protein is CSVEDGAYNEQFF.

This sequence joins TRBV30 and TRBJ2-1; D possibly corresponds to TRBD2 (7 bases). The germline V gene encodes CDR1 GTSNPN and CDR2 SVGIG (reference sequence). V lost 4 bases to trimming and J lost 8 bases, with 15 bases between them. The CDR3 spans 13 residues. The chain's CDR3 is CAWNTRGGDEQFF. The CDR3 DNA sequence: TGTGCCTGGAATACAAGGGGGGGTGATGAGCAGTTCTTC.

This chain joins TRBV28 and TRBJ2-3, with D possibly being TRBD2 (6 bases). Germline V lookup: CDR1 MDHEN, CDR2 SYDVKM. Between the trimmed V and J ends, which lost 3 bases and 2 bases, there was a span of 9 bases. This CDR3 is built from 14 residues. This CDR3 reads CASSLLANTDTQYF. The CDR3 DNA is TGTGCCAGCAGTTTGCTAGCGAACACAGATACGCAGTATTTT.

This chain links TRBV7-9 with TRBJ2-3; a possible D gene is TRBD2 (5 bases). The germline V gene encodes CDR1 SEHNR and CDR2 FQNEAQ (reference sequence). The V gene lost 5 bases and the J gene lost 1 base, with 13 bases spanning the gap. The CDR3 consists of 15 residues. The CDR3 protein is CASSLRGDRTDTQYF. The CDR3 nucleotides are TGTGCCAGCAGCCTTCGGGGAGACCGCACAGATACGCAGTATTTT.

V and J are TRBV6-1 and TRBJ2-1, with D possibly being TRBD1 or TRBD2 (5 bases each). Germline V gene data show CDR1 as MNHNS and CDR2 as SASEGT. V was trimmed by 3 bases and J by 8 bases, leaving 17 bases between them. This CDR3 is built from 15 residues. CDR3 sequence: CASSESWGSDDEQFF. DNA of the CDR3: TGTGCCAGCAGTGAGTCCTGGGGGAGCGACGATGAGCAGTTCTTC.

The chain has TRBV7-2 and TRBJ1-5, with D hard to call. CDR3 length equals 16 residues. Germline assignment: CDR1 SGHTA and CDR2 FQGNSA. V gave up 4 bases and J gave up 0 bases, with 13 bases separating them. The CDR3 DNA is TGTGCCAGCAGCTCCCAGCATACTTATAGCAATCAGCCCCAGCATTTT. Protein sequence: CASSSQHTYSNQPQHF.

The chain has TRBV30 and TRBJ1-1; no definite D call. Looked up from germline, CDR1 is GTSNPN and CDR2 is SVGIG (reference sequence). Trimming took off 3 bases at V and 3 bases at J, with 17 bases between the two ends. CDR3 length: 15 residues. Written as DNA, the CDR3 is TGTGCCTGGAGACCTGCGTTGCCTTGGGACACTGAAGCTTTCTTT. Residues: CAWRPALPWDTEAFF. Full variable domain (missing parts from reference TRBV30 and TRBJ1-1): SQTIHQWPATLVQPVGSPLSLECTVEGTSNPNLYWYRQAAGRGLQLLFYSVGIGQISSEVPQNLSASRPQDRQFILSSKKLLLSDSGFYLCAWRPALPWDTEAFFGQGTRLTVV.

The chain has TRBV30 and TRBJ1-4; D possibly corresponds to TRBD1 (6 bases). Trimming left V 4 bases short and J 8 bases short, with 14 bases between. There are 13 residues in the CDR3. Per the germline V gene, CDR1 is GTSNPN and CDR2 is SVGIG (reference sequence). The CDR3 DNA sequence: TGTGCCTGGAACAGGGAAGTACGGGAAAAACTGTTTTTT. Translation gives CAWNREVREKLFF.

V is TRBV29-1 and J is TRBJ1-2; possibly TRBD1 for D (5 bases). V was trimmed by 6 bases and J by 6 bases, leaving 20 bases between them. CDR3 length equals 14 residues. Germline loops: CDR1 SQVTM, CDR2 ANQGSEA. CDR3 region: CSVRGGARDHGYTF. DNA for the CDR3: TGCAGCGTCCGGGGCGGGGCACGGGACCATGGCTACACCTTC.